Listed here is a single TCR beta chain. Its antigen is as yet unknown. This specimen comes from a study of shared clonotypes between healthy human individuals. General observations from the study: Relative to memory subsets, naive subsets generally showed larger estimated richness. Donors were few, which limited the genetic and exposure-history diversity represented.

Profiled with immunoSEQ multiplex PCR; TCRdb holds only in-frame clones, not every one. The sample holds nearly 1,000,000 clones, 76% seen once. Trimming at V came to 2 bases and at J to 7 bases, leaving 1 base not matched to a gene. The CDR3 is 11 amino acids. CDR1 and CDR2 from the germline V gene are GTSNPN and SVGIG (reference sequence). The chain carries TRBV30 and TRBJ1-1; 7 nucleotides agree with TRBD1. The sequencing input was memory CD4+ T cells sorted from blood. Sample subset: CD45RA-negative fraction. The sequence was obtained from a man between 18 and 29 years old in good health. The CDR3 region has the DNA TGTGCCTGGAGTTGGGACAGTGAAGCTTTCTTT. This gives the protein CAWSWDSEAFF.